The source of this T cell receptor (beta chain) is a study of control samples from healthy donors and cancer patients. Sequencing was performed with immunoSEQ multiplex PCR; in TCRdb, only in-frame clones are kept and a portion is missing. The data show almost 40,000 clones, around 82% seen once. By sample share, this clone is medium-sized. CDR1 ENHRY and CDR2 SYGVKD come from the germline V gene. The V end was cut by 8 bases, the J end by 4 bases, with 6 bases between. The CDR3 is 11 residues long. This chain joins TRBV10-3 and TRBJ1-3, with no clear D. The material sequenced was PBMCs. The receptor comes from a woman between 55 and 75 years old with lung cancer. As DNA, the CDR3 is TGTGCCATCGTCAGAGGAAACACCATATATTTT. It is translated as CAIVRGNTIYF.